This T cell receptor beta chain was profiled in a study of blood T cell repertoires in COVID-19. On the study more broadly: Material from acute and convalescent COVID-19 was sourced from the United States, Italy and Spain.

Germline CDR1 is SGHVS and CDR2 is FQNEAQ. CDR3 length equals 17 residues. The V gene end was trimmed by 6 bases and the J gene end by 3 bases; junction bases not matched to a gene: 16. As originally analysed: Quantification of nucleated cells was approximated via reference gene primer amplification. Repertoires were generated with immunoSEQ multiplex PCR, while TCRdb's copy carries only in-frame clones and drops some. V, J and clone size are taken as reported in that table, and D and trimming were inferred from the DNA itself. The profile shows around 100,000 clones, more than 75% of them singletons.

The J gene is TRBJ2-7, the V gene TRBV7-8, with TRBD2 identical over 8 bases. The TCR comes from a human donor in a cohort sampled during active COVID-19. Sample: peripheral blood. The CDR3 region has the DNA TGTGCCAGCAGAGGGGTAGCGGGACTCGCCCCCCTCTACGAGCAGTACTTC. It specifies CASRGVAGLAPLYEQYF. The complete variable domain, with remaining parts taken from reference TRBV7-8 and TRBJ2-7, reads GAGVSQSPRYKVAKRGQDVALRCDPISGHVSLFWYQQALGQGPEFLTYFQNEAQLDKSGLPSDRFFAERPEGSVSTLKIQRTQQEDSAVYLCASRGVAGLAPLYEQYFGPGTRLTVT.